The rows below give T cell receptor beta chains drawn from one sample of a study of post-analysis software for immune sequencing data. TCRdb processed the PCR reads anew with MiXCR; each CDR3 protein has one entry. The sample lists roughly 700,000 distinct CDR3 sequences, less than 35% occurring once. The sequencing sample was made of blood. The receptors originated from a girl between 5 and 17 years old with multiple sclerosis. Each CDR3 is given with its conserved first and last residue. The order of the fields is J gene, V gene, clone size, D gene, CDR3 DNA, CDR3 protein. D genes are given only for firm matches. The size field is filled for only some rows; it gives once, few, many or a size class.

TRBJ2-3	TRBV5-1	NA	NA	TGCGCCAGCAGCCTAGGTGGGGGCCCAGATACGCGGTATTTT	CASSLGGGPDTRYF
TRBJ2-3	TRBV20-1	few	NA	TGCAGTGCTCTTGTAAGGACTAGCACAGATACGCAGTATTTT	CSALVRTSTDTQYF
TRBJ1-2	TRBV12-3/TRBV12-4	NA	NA	TGTGCCAGCAGTTTCTCAATGGTAGACGGTGGCTACACCTTC	CASSFSMVDGGYTF
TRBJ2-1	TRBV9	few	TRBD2	TGTGCCAGCAGCGTAGGCGGTAGCGGGAGTCTCCCTTACAATGAGCAGTTCTTC	CASSVGGSGSLPYNEQFF
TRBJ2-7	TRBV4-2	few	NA	TGTGCCAGCAGCCAAGAGATGGGGGACGAGCAGTACTTC	CASSQEMGDEQYF
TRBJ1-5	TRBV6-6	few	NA	TGTGCCAGCAGTTACAAGGATGGGCAGCCCCAGCATTTT	CASSYKDGQPQHF
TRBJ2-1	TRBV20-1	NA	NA	TGCAGTGCTAGCCGGGCCTCCGGGCGGAATGAGCAGTTCTTC	CSASRASGRNEQFF
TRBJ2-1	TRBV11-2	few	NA	TGTGCCAGCAGCACCTTCGGGAGCTCCTACAATGAGCAGTTCTTC	CASSTFGSSYNEQFF
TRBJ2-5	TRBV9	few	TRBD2	TGTGCCAGCAGCGGACGGAGGCTAGCGGGAGGAGAGACCCAGTACTTC	CASSGRRLAGGETQYF
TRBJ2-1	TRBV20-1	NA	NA	TGCAGTGCTCGGGACCTTCGTGAGCAGTTCTTC	CSARDLREQFF
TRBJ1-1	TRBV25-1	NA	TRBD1	TGTGCCAGCAGTGAGGGCAGGGGGATGAACACTGAAGCTTTCTTT	CASSEGRGMNTEAFF
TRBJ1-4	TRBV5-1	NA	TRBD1	TGCGCCAGCAGCGTTCGGACAGGCGGTAATGAAAAACTGTTTTTT	CASSVRTGGNEKLFF
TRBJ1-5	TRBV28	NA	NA	TGTGCCAGCAGGTTCCAGGGAACCAATCAGCCCCAGCATTTT	CASRFQGTNQPQHF
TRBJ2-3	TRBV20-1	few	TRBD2	TGCAGTGCTAGAAGACTAGCGGGAGGGTTCACAGATACGCAGTATTTT	CSARRLAGGFTDTQYF
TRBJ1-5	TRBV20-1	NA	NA	TGCAGTGCCGTCTTCAGGGGTCGTCAGCCCCAGCATTTT	CSAVFRGRQPQHF
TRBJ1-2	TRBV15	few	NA	TGTGCCACCAGCAGATACCCGGGGACGGCCTCCGAGGGCTACACCTTC	CATSRYPGTASEGYTF
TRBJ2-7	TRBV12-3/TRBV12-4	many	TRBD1	TGTGCCAGCAGTTTACAGGGGGCGGGGGAGCAGTACTTC	CASSLQGAGEQYF
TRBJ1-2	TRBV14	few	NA	TGTGCCAGCAGCCAACCCAGACCGCCGCCTCCAGGTGGCTACACCTTC	CASSQPRPPPPGGYTF